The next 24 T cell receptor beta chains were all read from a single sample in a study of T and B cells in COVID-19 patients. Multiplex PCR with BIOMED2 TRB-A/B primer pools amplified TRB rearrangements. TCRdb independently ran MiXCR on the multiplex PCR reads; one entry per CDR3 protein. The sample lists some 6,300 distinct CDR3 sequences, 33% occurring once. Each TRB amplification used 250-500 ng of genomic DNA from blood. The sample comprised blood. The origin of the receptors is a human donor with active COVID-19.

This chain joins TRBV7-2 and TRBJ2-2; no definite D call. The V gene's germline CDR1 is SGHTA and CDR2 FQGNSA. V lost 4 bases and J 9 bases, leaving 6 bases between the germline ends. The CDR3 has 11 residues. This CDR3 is CASSSPRELFF. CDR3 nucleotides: TGTGCCAGCAGCTCCCCCCGGGAGCTGTTTTTT.

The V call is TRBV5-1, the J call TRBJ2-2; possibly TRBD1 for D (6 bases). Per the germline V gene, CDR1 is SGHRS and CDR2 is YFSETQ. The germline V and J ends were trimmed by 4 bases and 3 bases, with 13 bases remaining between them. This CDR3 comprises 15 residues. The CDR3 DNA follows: TGCGCCAGCAGCGCCTACAGGGAATACACCGGGGAGCTGTTTTTT. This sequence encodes CASSAYREYTGELFF.

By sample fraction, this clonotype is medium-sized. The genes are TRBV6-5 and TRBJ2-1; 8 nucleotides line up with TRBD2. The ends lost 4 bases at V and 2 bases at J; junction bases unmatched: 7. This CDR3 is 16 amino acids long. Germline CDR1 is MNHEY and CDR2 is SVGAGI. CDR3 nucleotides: TGTGCCAGCAGTTCGGGCCGGGGGGGGACCTACAATGAGCAGTTCTTC. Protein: CASSSGRGGTYNEQFF.

The CDR3: CASSLSGGATNEKLFF. In DNA form, the CDR3 reads TGTGCCAGCAGTTTATCAGGTGGTGCAACTAATGAAAAACTGTTTTTT. The genes are TRBV27 and TRBJ1-4; D is uncertain. Germline lookup yields CDR1 MNHEY and CDR2 SMNVEV (reference sequence). V lost 0 bases and J 0 bases, leaving 8 bases between the germline ends. CDR3 length: 16 amino acids.

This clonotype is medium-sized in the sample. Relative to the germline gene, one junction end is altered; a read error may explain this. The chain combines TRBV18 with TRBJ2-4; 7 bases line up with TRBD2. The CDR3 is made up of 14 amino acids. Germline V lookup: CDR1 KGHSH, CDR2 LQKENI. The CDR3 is CASSPQPGGEGRDF. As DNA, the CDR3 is TGTGCCAGCTCACCACAGCCGGGGGGTGAAGGCAGGGACTTC.

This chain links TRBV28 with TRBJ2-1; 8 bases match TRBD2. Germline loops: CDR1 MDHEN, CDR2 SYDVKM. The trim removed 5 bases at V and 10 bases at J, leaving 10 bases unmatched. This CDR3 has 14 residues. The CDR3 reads CASSGQVRGGEQFF. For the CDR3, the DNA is TGTGCCAGCAGTGGCCAAGTCCGCGGGGGGGAGCAGTTCTTC.

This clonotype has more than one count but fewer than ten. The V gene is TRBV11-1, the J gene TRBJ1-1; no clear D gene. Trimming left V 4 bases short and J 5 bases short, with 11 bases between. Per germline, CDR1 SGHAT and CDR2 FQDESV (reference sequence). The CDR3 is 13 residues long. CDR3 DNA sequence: TGTGCCAGCAGCTCGAACCGGGGAACTGAAGCTTTCTTT. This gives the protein CASSSNRGTEAFF.

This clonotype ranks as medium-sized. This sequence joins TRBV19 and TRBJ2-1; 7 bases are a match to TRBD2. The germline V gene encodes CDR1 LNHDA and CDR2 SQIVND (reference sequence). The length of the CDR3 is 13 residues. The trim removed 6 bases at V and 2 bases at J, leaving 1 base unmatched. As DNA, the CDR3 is TGTGCCAGTAGCGGGACTACCTACAATGAGCAGTTCTTC. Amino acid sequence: CASSGTTYNEQFF.

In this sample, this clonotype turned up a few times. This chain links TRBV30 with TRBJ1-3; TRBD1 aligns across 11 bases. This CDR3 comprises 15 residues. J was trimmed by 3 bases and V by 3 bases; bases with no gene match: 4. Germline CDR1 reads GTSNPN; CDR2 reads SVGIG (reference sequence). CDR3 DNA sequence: TGTGCCTGGAGAGGACAGGGGGCAGGTGGAAACACCATATATTTT. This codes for CAWRGQGAGGNTIYF. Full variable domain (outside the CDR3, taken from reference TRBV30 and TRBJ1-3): SQTIHQWPATLVQPVGSPLSLECTVEGTSNPNLYWYRQAAGRGLQLLFYSVGIGQISSEVPQNLSASRPQDRQFILSSKKLLLSDSGFYLCAWRGQGAGGNTIYFGEGSWLTVV.

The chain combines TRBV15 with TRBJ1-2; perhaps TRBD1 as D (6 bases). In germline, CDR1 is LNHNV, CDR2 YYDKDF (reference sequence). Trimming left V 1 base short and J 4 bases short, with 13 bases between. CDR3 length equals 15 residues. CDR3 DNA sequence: TGTGCCACCAGCAGAGTTCCGGGGGCGGCCTATGGCTACACCTTC. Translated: CATSRVPGAAYGYTF.

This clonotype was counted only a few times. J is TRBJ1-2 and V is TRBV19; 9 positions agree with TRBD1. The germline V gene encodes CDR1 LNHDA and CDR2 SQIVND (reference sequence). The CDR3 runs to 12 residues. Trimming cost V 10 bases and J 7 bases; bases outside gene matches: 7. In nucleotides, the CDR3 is TGTGCCACTACGAGGGACAGGGTTGGCTACACCTTC. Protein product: CATTRDRVGYTF.

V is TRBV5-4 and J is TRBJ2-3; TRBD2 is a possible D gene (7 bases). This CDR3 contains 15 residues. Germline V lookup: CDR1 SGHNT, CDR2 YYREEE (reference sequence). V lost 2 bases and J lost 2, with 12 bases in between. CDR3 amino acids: CASSLGGALTDTQYF. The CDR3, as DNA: TGTGCCAGCAGCTTAGGGGGGGCCCTCACAGATACGCAGTATTTT.

The CDR3, as DNA: TGCAGCGTTGAAGATCTTTGGTTTGGCTACACCTTC. Its protein is CSVEDLWFGYTF. The V gene is TRBV29-1, the J gene TRBJ1-2; D remains ambiguous. CDR1 and CDR2 from the germline V gene are SQVTM and ANQGSEA. V lost 0 bases and J 7 bases, leaving 9 bases between the germline ends. The CDR3 contains 12 residues.

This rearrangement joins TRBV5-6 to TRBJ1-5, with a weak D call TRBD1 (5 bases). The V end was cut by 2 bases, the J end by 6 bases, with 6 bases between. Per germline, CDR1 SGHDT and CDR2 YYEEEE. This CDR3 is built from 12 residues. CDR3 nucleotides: TGTGCCAGCAGCTTAGGGGTTCAGCCCCAGCATTTT. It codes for CASSLGVQPQHF.

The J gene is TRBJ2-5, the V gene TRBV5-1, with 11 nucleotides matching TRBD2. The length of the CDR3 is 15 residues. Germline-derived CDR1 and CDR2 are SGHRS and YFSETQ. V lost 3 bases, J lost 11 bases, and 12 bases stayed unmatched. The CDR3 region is CASSSLSGRARVQYF. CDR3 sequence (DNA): TGCGCCAGCAGCTCCCTTAGCGGGAGGGCCCGTGTTCAGTACTTC.

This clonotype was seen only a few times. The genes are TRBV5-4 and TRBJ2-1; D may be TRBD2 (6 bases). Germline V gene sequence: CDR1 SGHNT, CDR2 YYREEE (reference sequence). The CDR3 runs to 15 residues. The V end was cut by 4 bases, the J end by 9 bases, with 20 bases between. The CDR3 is CASSLDGRGGVEQFF. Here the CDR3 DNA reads TGTGCCAGCAGCCTTGACGGCCGAGGAGGGGTTGAGCAGTTCTTC.

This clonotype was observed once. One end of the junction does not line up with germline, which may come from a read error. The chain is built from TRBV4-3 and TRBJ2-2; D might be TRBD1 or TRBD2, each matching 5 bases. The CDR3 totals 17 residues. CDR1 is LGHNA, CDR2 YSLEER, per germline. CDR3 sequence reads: CASSQDTGTANTGELFF. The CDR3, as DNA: TGTGCCAGCAGCCAAGATACCGGGACGGCTAACACCGGGGAGCTGTTTTTT.

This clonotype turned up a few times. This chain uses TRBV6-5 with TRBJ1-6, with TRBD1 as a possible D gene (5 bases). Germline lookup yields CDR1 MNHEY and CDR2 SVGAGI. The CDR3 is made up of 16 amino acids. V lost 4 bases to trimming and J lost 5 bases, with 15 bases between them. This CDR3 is CASSSRGTDHNSPLHF. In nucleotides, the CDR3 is TGTGCCAGCAGTTCTCGCGGGACGGATCATAATTCACCCCTCCACTTT.

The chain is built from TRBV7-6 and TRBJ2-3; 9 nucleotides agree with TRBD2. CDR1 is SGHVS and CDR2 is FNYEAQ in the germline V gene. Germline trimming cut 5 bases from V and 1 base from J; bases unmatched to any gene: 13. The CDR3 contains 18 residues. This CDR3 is CASSPTSGDLIRTDTQYF. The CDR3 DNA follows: TGTGCCAGCAGCCCGACTAGCGGAGACCTGATTCGCACAGATACGCAGTATTTT.

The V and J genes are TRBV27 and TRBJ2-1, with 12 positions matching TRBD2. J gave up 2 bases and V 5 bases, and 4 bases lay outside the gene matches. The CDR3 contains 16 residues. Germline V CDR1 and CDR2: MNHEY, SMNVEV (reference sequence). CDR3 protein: CASSIRTSGAYNEQFF. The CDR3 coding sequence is TGTGCCAGCAGTATTCGGACTAGCGGGGCCTACAATGAGCAGTTCTTC.

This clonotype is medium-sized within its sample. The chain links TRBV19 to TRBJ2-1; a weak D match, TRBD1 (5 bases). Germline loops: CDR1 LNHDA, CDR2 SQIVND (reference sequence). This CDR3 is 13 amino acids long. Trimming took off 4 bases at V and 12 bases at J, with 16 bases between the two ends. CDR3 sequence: CASSTLQWGGQFF. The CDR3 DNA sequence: TGTGCCAGTAGTACCCTCCAGTGGGGCGGGCAGTTCTTC.

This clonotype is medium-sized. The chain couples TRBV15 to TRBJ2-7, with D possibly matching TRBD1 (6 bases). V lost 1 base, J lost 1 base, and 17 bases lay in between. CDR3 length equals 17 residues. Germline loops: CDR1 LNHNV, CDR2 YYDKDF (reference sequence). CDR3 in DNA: TGTGCCACCAGCAGAGTCTCGGGCAGGGGCGCGTCCTACGAGCAGTACTTC. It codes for CATSRVSGRGASYEQYF.

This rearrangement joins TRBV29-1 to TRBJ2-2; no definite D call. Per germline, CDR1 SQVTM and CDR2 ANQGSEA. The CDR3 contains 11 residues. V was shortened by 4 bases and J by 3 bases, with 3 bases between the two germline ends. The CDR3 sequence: CSVGDTGELFF. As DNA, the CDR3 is TGCAGCGTTGGGGACACCGGGGAGCTGTTTTTT.

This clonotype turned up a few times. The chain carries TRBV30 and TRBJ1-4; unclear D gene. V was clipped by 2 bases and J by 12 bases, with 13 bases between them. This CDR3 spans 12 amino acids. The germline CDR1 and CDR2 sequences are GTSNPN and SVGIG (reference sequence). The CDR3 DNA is TGTGCCTGGAGTCACAGTGGAACGGAACTGTTTTTT. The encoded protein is CAWSHSGTELFF.